A single sample is the source of the 31 T cell receptor beta chains below, sequenced in a study of CD8+ T cells in alopecia areata. Stated treatment: oral pan-JAK inhibitor, 5-10 mg twice daily. In each case, RNA was isolated and then reverse transcribed into cDNA as the sequencing template. Method: immunoSEQ multiplex PCR; TCRdb's copy keeps in-frame clones and lacks some. This table holds roughly 200,000 clones, 53% found once. The sample here was CD8+ T cells sorted from blood, taken at week 24, from a patient treated with tofacitinib. The receptors were sampled from a human donor with alopecia areata.

This clone occurred a few times. This chain joins TRBV11-2 and TRBJ2-1, with a tentative D call TRBD1 (6 bases). Trimming pared 8 bases from V and 8 bases from J, leaving 16 bases between. Germline CDR1 is SGHAT and CDR2 is FQNNGV. The CDR3 has 13 amino acids. The CDR3 sequence is CASDDGGWDEQFF. The DNA of the CDR3 is TGTGCCAGCGATGATGGGGGCTGGGATGAGCAGTTCTTC.

This clone was observed a few times. The rearrangement uses TRBV2 and TRBJ2-1; the match to TRBD2 covers 13 bases. V lost 6 bases to trimming and J lost 7 bases; unmatched junction nucleotides: 3. Germline V gene lookup returns CDR1 SNHLY and CDR2 FYNNEI. This CDR3 spans 14 amino acids. This CDR3 reads CASRWTSGGNEQFF. The CDR3, as DNA: TGTGCCAGCAGGTGGACTAGCGGGGGAAATGAGCAGTTCTTC.

This clone was recorded a few times. The chain is built from TRBV9 and TRBJ2-6, with 10 bases that match TRBD1. CDR3 size: 17 residues. Germline V lookup: CDR1 SGDLS, CDR2 YYNGEE. V lost 4 bases to trimming and J lost 4 bases; unmatched junction nucleotides: 8. The CDR3 DNA follows: TGTGCCAGCAGCACTCGACAGGGGGCGGCCGGGGCCAACGTCCTGACTTTC. Protein product: CASSTRQGAAGANVLTF.

The chain is built from TRBV4-1 and TRBJ2-3, with D possibly matching TRBD2 (6 bases). Trimming shortened V by 3 bases and J by 12 bases, and 16 bases separated the two germline ends. The CDR3 runs to 13 residues. Per germline, CDR1 MGHRA and CDR2 YSYEKL. DNA of the CDR3: TGCGCCAGCAGCCAGGGAGGACCAACCTTCCAGTATTTT. Translation gives CASSQGGPTFQYF.

This clone turned up a few times. The chain is built from TRBV13 and TRBJ1-4; tentatively, D is TRBD1 (5 bases). In germline, CDR1 is PRHDT, CDR2 FYEKMQ (reference sequence). Trimming removed 5 bases at V and 8 bases at J, with 15 bases between. This CDR3 is 14 amino acids long. CDR3 protein: CASSQGPTGEKLFF. The CDR3 region has the DNA TGTGCCAGCAGCCAGGGCCCTACGGGGGAAAAACTGTTTTTT.

Details on this clone: The sample has other DNA sequences that encode this CDR3 too. The rearrangement links TRBV5-6 to TRBJ2-1; D unresolved. Germline V CDR1 and CDR2: SGHDT, YYEEEE. The CDR3 length is 12 residues. Trimming stripped 0 bases from V and 5 bases from J, with 3 bases between. In DNA form, the CDR3 reads TGTGCCAGCAGCTTGGGTGACAATGAGCAGTTCTTC. Translating it yields CASSLGDNEQFF.

This rearrangement joins TRBV7-4 to TRBJ2-7; D possibly corresponds to TRBD2 (5 bases). Germline loops: CDR1 SGHVT, CDR2 SQSDAQ. The CDR3 totals 15 residues. Between the trimmed V and J ends, which lost 1 base and 3 bases, there was a span of 13 bases. The CDR3 DNA sequence: TGTGCCAGCAGCTTAGTGGAGGTAGGAATCTACGAGCAGTACTTC. Its protein is CASSLVEVGIYEQYF.

This chain links TRBV30 with TRBJ1-1, with D hard to call. The CDR3 runs 13 residues. The germline CDR1 and CDR2 sequences are GTSNPN and SVGIG (reference sequence). Trimming cost V 6 bases and J 4 bases, with 15 bases left between them. Written as DNA, the CDR3 is TGTGCCTGCACCAGAGGAGGTCCCACTGAAGCTTTCTTT. This translates into CACTRGGPTEAFF. The whole variable domain, remainder taken from reference TRBV30 and TRBJ1-1, is SQTIHQWPATLVQPVGSPLSLECTVEGTSNPNLYWYRQAAGRGLQLLFYSVGIGQISSEVPQNLSASRPQDRQFILSSKKLLLSDSGFYLCACTRGGPTEAFFGQGTRLTVV.

The chain uses TRBV19 and TRBJ1-2, with a tentative D call TRBD1 (5 bases). Germline V gene data show CDR1 as LNHDA and CDR2 as SQIVND (reference sequence). CDR3 size: 12 residues. Trimming left V 1 base short and J 7 bases short, with 7 bases between. The CDR3 protein is CASSIGGGGYTF. CDR3 in DNA: TGTGCCAGTAGTATAGGGGGCGGTGGCTACACCTTC.

The chain recombines TRBV13 with TRBJ2-1; the match to TRBD2 covers 12 bases. The CDR3 is made up of 15 amino acids. CDR1 is PRHDT and CDR2 is FYEKMQ in the germline V gene (reference sequence). The ends lost 5 bases at V and 6 bases at J; junction bases unmatched: 5. This chain's CDR3 is CASSLTSGGTNEQFF. CDR3 DNA sequence: TGTGCCAGCAGCCTAACTAGCGGGGGGACCAATGAGCAGTTCTTC.

J is TRBJ2-3 and V is TRBV11-2; 8 nucleotides align to TRBD1. The J segment lost 2 bases and the V segment lost 8 bases, leaving 3 bases of the junction unmatched. Per germline, CDR1 SGHAT and CDR2 FQNNGV. The CDR3 extends over 13 amino acids. DNA of the CDR3: TGTGCCAGCGGACAGGGTTCCACAGATACGCAGTATTTT. This gives the protein CASGQGSTDTQYF.

The V gene is TRBV11-2, the J gene TRBJ2-7; 8 bases line up with TRBD1. V lost 5 bases, J lost 3 bases, and 6 bases stayed unmatched. The germline gives CDR1 SGHAT, CDR2 FQNNGV. The CDR3 contains 14 residues. CDR3 loop: CASSVGTGLYEQYF. DNA for the CDR3: TGTGCCAGCAGCGTCGGGACAGGCCTCTACGAGCAGTACTTC.

The V call is TRBV29-1, the J call TRBJ1-2, with 7 nucleotides matching TRBD1. This CDR3 comprises 13 residues. In germline, CDR1 is SQVTM, CDR2 ANQGSEA. With V trimmed by 5 bases and J by 6 bases, 9 bases remained unmatched. CDR3 coding DNA: TGCAGCGTTCAAATAGGGGGCGGCGATGGCTACACCTTC. Protein: CSVQIGGGDGYTF.

The V and J genes are TRBV27 and TRBJ1-4, with D hard to call. V was shortened by 2 bases and J by 8 bases, with 15 bases between the two germline ends. CDR1 is MNHEY, CDR2 SMNVEV, per germline (reference sequence). This CDR3 spans 15 amino acids. CDR3 in amino acids: CASSLRRRAGEKLFF. DNA of the CDR3: TGTGCCAGCAGTTTAAGGCGGAGGGCGGGGGAAAAACTGTTTTTT. Looking up the rest from reference TRBV27 and TRBJ1-4 gives the full variable domain: EAQVTQNPRYLITVTGKKLTVTCSQNMNHEYMSWYRQDPGLGLRQIYYSMNVEVTDKGDVPEGYKVSRKEKRNFPLILESPSPNQTSLYFCASSLRRRAGEKLFFGSGTQLSVL.

This clone was seen just once. This sample includes further DNA sequences coding for the same CDR3. The gene calls are TRBV13 and TRBJ1-1; TRBD1 matches 8 bases. The CDR3 length is 13 residues. V was pared by 5 bases and J by 7 bases, with 6 bases of the junction left unmatched. Germline lookup yields CDR1 PRHDT and CDR2 FYEKMQ (reference sequence). DNA for the CDR3: TGTGCCAGCAGCCTCGGGACAGGAGGTGAAGCTTTCTTT. It is translated as CASSLGTGGEAFF.

The chain employs TRBV4-3 and TRBJ1-5, with D unclear. CDR3 length: 13 amino acids. The ends were cut back, 0 bases at V and 5 bases at J, with 5 bases in the middle. The germline V gene has CDR1 LGHNA and CDR2 YSLEER. The CDR3 sequence: CASSQELDQPQHF. The DNA of the CDR3 is TGCGCCAGCAGCCAAGAATTAGATCAGCCCCAGCATTTT.

The J gene is TRBJ1-2, the V gene TRBV29-1; D is undetermined. V was trimmed by 4 bases and J by 8 bases, leaving 14 bases between them. The CDR3 spans 12 residues. Germline V lookup: CDR1 SQVTM, CDR2 ANQGSEA. CDR3 sequence (DNA): TGCAGCGTTGTTGAAAGGGAGAGCGGCTACACCTTC. Translating gives CSVVERESGYTF.

There are many counts of this clone. The chain couples TRBV19 to TRBJ2-6; maybe TRBD2 (5 bases). The germline CDR1 and CDR2 sequences are LNHDA and SQIVND (reference sequence). Between the trimmed V and J ends, which lost 3 bases and 1 base, there was a span of 13 bases. The length of the CDR3 is 17 residues. This CDR3 reads CASSIQTSASGANVLTF. The CDR3, as DNA: TGTGCCAGTAGTATTCAAACTAGTGCTTCTGGGGCCAACGTCCTGACTTTC.

For this clone: Other DNA sequences in this specimen translate into the identical CDR3. The CDR3 DNA reads as TGCAGCGTTGTGGACAGCTATGGCTACACCTTC. It encodes CSVVDSYGYTF. V usage is TRBV29-1 and J usage is TRBJ1-2; the D gene is possibly TRBD1 (6 bases). Germline V CDR1 and CDR2: SQVTM, ANQGSEA. Trimming shortened V by 4 bases and J by 4 bases, and 7 bases separated the two germline ends. The CDR3 runs to 11 residues.

This chain links TRBV11-2 with TRBJ2-5, with D tentatively TRBD1 (7 bases). The length of the CDR3 is 15 residues. V lost 0 bases and J lost 2, with 10 bases in between. Per the germline V gene, CDR1 is SGHAT and CDR2 is FQNNGV. CDR3: CASSLDPGGQETQYF. CDR3 bases: TGTGCCAGCAGCTTAGACCCAGGGGGGCAAGAGACCCAGTACTTC.

This chain links TRBV15 with TRBJ1-2; 7 positions match TRBD1. V dropped 4 bases and J dropped 3; count of bases not matched to a gene: 8. CDR1 and CDR2 from the germline V gene are LNHNV and YYDKDF (reference sequence). This CDR3 region has 15 residues. The CDR3 sequence is CATSMQGDWDYGYTF. CDR3 coding DNA: TGTGCCACCAGCATGCAGGGGGATTGGGACTATGGCTACACCTTC.

This clone has just a few counts. The chain employs TRBV19 and TRBJ2-3, with 7 bases matching TRBD1. Germline CDR1 is LNHDA and CDR2 is SQIVND (reference sequence). V shed 7 bases, J shed 1 base, and the junction held 5 bases outside the gene matches. The CDR3 consists of 14 residues. The CDR3 coding sequence is TGTGCCAGTATGGTCGGGACAGGCACAGATACGCAGTATTTT. Translated, it gives CASMVGTGTDTQYF.

For this clone: Other DNA variants within this sample encode the same CDR3. The genes are TRBV25-1 and TRBJ2-7; D is unclear. CDR3 size: 11 residues. V dropped 3 bases and J dropped 2 bases, with 2 bases sitting between them. The V gene's germline CDR1 is MGHDK and CDR2 SYGVNS. CDR3 sequence (DNA): TGTGCCAGCAGTGACACCTACGAGCAGTACTTC. This gives the protein CASSDTYEQYF.

V is TRBV30 and J is TRBJ2-7; D call uncertain. CDR3 length: 13 amino acids. The germline gives CDR1 GTSNPN, CDR2 SVGIG (reference sequence). The germline V and J ends were trimmed by 2 bases and 0 bases, with 8 bases remaining between them. CDR3 sequence reads: CAWSYSSSYEQYF. Here the CDR3 DNA reads TGTGCCTGGAGTTACAGCAGCTCCTACGAGCAGTACTTC.

V gene TRBV7-3 combines with J gene TRBJ1-4, with 7 bases matching TRBD1. Germline lookup yields CDR1 SGHTA and CDR2 FQGTGA. CDR3 length: 14 residues. The V segment lost 2 bases and the J segment 8 bases; nucleotides outside the gene matches: 5. CDR3 in DNA: TGTGCCAGCAGCTTAGGACAGGCGAACGAAAAACTGTTTTTT. Translation gives CASSLGQANEKLFF.

This clone was observed a handful of times. Other DNA sequences in the sample encode the same CDR3. The V and J genes are TRBV5-6 and TRBJ1-1, with 7 bases aligning to TRBD1. The CDR3 is made up of 11 amino acids. Losses at the gene ends were 2 bases for V and 8 bases for J; bases not matched to a gene: 0. The germline V gene has CDR1 SGHDT and CDR2 YYEEEE. The CDR3 here is CASSLQGEAFF. Here the CDR3 DNA reads TGTGCCAGCAGCTTACAGGGGGAAGCTTTCTTT.

The chain has TRBV4-2 and TRBJ2-1; D may match TRBD1 or TRBD2 (5 bases each). The V end was cut by 0 bases, the J end by 0 bases, with 9 bases between. The germline gives CDR1 LGHNA, CDR2 YNFKEQ. The CDR3 is 16 residues long. The CDR3 here is CASSQDPGPSYNEQFF. The CDR3 nucleotides read TGTGCCAGCAGCCAAGATCCGGGGCCCTCCTACAATGAGCAGTTCTTC.

The CDR3 bases are TGTGCCAGTAGTGTCGGCAGGGGTAGTACTGAAGCTTTCTTT. Protein sequence: CASSVGRGSTEAFF. The chain combines TRBV19 with TRBJ1-1; maybe TRBD1 (6 bases). Germline V CDR1 and CDR2: LNHDA, SQIVND (reference sequence). V gave up 5 bases and J gave up 5 bases, with 15 bases separating them. The CDR3 length is 14 residues.

This clone was found many times. J is TRBJ2-7 and V is TRBV7-8; D uncertain. Germline values: CDR1 SGHVS, CDR2 FQNEAQ. This CDR3 is built from 11 residues. Trimming took off 5 bases at V and 7 bases at J, with 9 bases between the two ends. CDR3 residues: CASSPRQEQYF. CDR3 sequence (DNA): TGTGCCAGCAGCCCACGGCAGGAGCAGTACTTC. The variable domain in full, completed from reference TRBV7-8 and TRBJ2-7, reads GAGVSQSPRYKVAKRGQDVALRCDPISGHVSLFWYQQALGQGPEFLTYFQNEAQLDKSGLPSDRFFAERPEGSVSTLKIQRTQQEDSAVYLCASSPRQEQYFGPGTRLTVT.

The chain carries TRBV30 and TRBJ2-2; D unclear. Germline CDR1 is GTSNPN and CDR2 is SVGIG (reference sequence). V gave up 2 bases and J gave up 3 bases, with 7 bases separating them. The CDR3 is made up of 13 amino acids. The CDR3 protein is CAWSPTYTGELFF. The CDR3 DNA is TGTGCCTGGAGTCCGACTTACACCGGGGAGCTGTTTTTT.

The CDR3, as DNA: TGCAGTGCTAGAGATGGTGAAAAACTGTTTTTT. It translates to CSARDGEKLFF. This chain connects TRBV20-1 to TRBJ1-4; the D is unclear. With 0 bases removed from V and 7 bases from J, the gap between germline ends came to 3 bases. This CDR3 is 11 amino acids long. CDR1 is DFQATT, CDR2 SNEGSKA, per germline (reference sequence).